What follows are 23 T cell receptor beta chains derived from one specimen sequenced in a study of response to subunit inactivated influenza vaccine. MiXCR, run by TCRdb on the RT-PCR reads, gives a single entry per CDR3 protein. The data contain roughly 790,000 distinct CDR3 sequences, 21% of them seen just once; the ten biggest clones take up roughly 10%. This material consisted of PBMCs from blood, taken more than 4 days after vaccination. The receptors stem from a man in his fifties who received an inactivated influenza vaccine.

The V gene is TRBV10-2, the J gene TRBJ2-5; no firm D call. The V gene's germline CDR1 is WSHSY and CDR2 SAAADI. The CDR3 is 11 residues long. V was trimmed by 8 bases and J by 4 bases, leaving 8 bases between them. CDR3 coding DNA: TGCGCCAGCCGGGTCGGAGAGACCCAGTACTTC. It translates to CASRVGETQYF.

This chain connects TRBV5-1 to TRBJ1-4; TRBD1 agrees at 10 bases. This CDR3 has 16 amino acids. Trimming cost V 3 bases and J 7 bases; bases outside gene matches: 9. Germline V gene lookup returns CDR1 SGHRS and CDR2 YFSETQ. The CDR3, as DNA: TGCGCCAGCAGCTCTCAAGCCGGGACAGGGGTTGAAAAACTGTTTTTT. It encodes CASSSQAGTGVEKLFF.

The J gene is TRBJ2-7, the V gene TRBV5-1; D unclear. Germline CDR1 reads SGHRS; CDR2 reads YFSETQ. V dropped 2 bases and J dropped 6 bases, with 15 bases sitting between them. This CDR3 has 14 residues. Here the CDR3 reads CASSLRAYPPEQYF. CDR3 nucleotides: TGCGCCAGCAGCTTAAGGGCCTATCCTCCCGAGCAGTACTTC.

Concerning this clonotype itself: At one boundary the junction diverges from the germline segment, which might be a read error. As DNA, the CDR3 is TGTGCCAGCAGCCAAGCTAGCGGGAGGTTCTTC. Residues: CASSQASGRFF. This rearrangement joins TRBV3-1 to TRBJ2-5, with 11 bases matching TRBD2. In germline, CDR1 is LGHDT, CDR2 YNNKEL (reference sequence). This CDR3 is 11 amino acids long.

This chain joins TRBV20-1 and TRBJ2-3, with TRBD1 matching over 9 bases. The CDR3 runs to 19 residues. CDR1 is DFQATT, CDR2 SNEGSKA, per germline (reference sequence). Trimming took 0 bases from V and 0 from J; bases not matched to a gene: 13. CDR3: CSARDYTSTGGASTDTQYF. The CDR3 DNA reads TGCAGTGCTAGAGACTACACTTCGACAGGGGGAGCTAGCACAGATACGCAGTATTTT.

The chain combines TRBV28 with TRBJ2-2; D gene ambiguous. Germline V lookup: CDR1 MDHEN, CDR2 SYDVKM. V lost 5 bases and J lost 6, with 13 bases in between. The length of the CDR3 is 14 residues. This CDR3 is CASSPTGYSGELFF. In DNA, the CDR3 is TGTGCCAGCAGTCCCACTGGTTATTCCGGGGAGCTGTTTTTT.

A few counts support this clonotype. J is TRBJ1-4 and V is TRBV20-1; a weak D match, TRBD1 (6 bases). Germline V gene lookup returns CDR1 DFQATT and CDR2 SNEGSKA (reference sequence). The CDR3 spans 13 residues. Trimming took 6 bases from V and 8 from J, leaving 16 bases between them. CDR3 in DNA: TGCAGTGCAAATGGGGGGGGCCGGGAAAAACTGTTTTTT. It is translated as CSANGGGREKLFF.

The rearrangement uses TRBV20-1 and TRBJ1-6; 9 bases fit TRBD1. V lost 2 bases to trimming and J lost 9 bases; unmatched junction nucleotides: 2. Germline V gene sequence: CDR1 DFQATT, CDR2 SNEGSKA (reference sequence). The CDR3 spans 13 residues. CDR3 sequence reads: CSARTGGISPLHF. The CDR3 bases are TGCAGTGCTAGAACAGGGGGCATTTCACCCCTCCACTTT.

The table lists this clonotype with a few counts. This chain joins TRBV24-1 and TRBJ2-4; D may be TRBD1 (6 bases). The ends were cut back, 3 bases at V and 12 bases at J, with 14 bases in the middle. CDR1 and CDR2 from the germline V gene are KGHDR and SFDVKD. The CDR3 is made up of 13 amino acids. CDR3: CATSDQQGSNQYF. CDR3 bases: TGTGCCACCAGTGATCAACAGGGAAGTAATCAGTACTTC.

The table lists this clonotype with many counts. V gene TRBV10-3 combines with J gene TRBJ2-7; D uncertain. Germline V gene data show CDR1 as ENHRY and CDR2 as SYGVKD. The CDR3 runs 13 residues. Here the CDR3 DNA reads TGTGCAACAATCCCGGCTACCTACACGGAGCAGTACTTC. It codes for CATIPATYTEQYF.

This clonotype was observed many times. V usage is TRBV5-1 and J usage is TRBJ2-1, with TRBD2 identical over 9 bases. CDR3 length equals 16 residues. The junction had 11 bases not matched to a gene; V was cut back by 5 bases and J by 5 bases. The germline V gene encodes CDR1 SGHRS and CDR2 YFSETQ. CDR3 residues: CASRPPSAGGNNEQFF. In DNA form, the CDR3 reads TGCGCCAGCAGACCTCCTAGCGCGGGAGGGAACAATGAGCAGTTCTTC.

This chain connects TRBV11-1 to TRBJ2-5; perhaps D is TRBD1 or TRBD2 (6 bases each). The CDR3 is 18 amino acids. V shed 5 bases and J shed 5 bases, with 27 bases lying between them. The germline CDR1 and CDR2 sequences are SGHAT and FQDESV (reference sequence). CDR3 region: CASSPDSAGHFKGETQYF. CDR3 sequence (DNA): TGTGCCAGCAGCCCCGACTCGGCGGGACACTTTAAGGGGGAGACCCAGTACTTC.

The V gene is TRBV12-3 or TRBV12-4, the J gene TRBJ1-5; D call uncertain. The V end lost 2 bases, the J end lost 0 bases, and 8 bases lay between the germline ends. The CDR3 extends over 15 amino acids. CDR3 DNA sequence: TGTGCCAGCAGTTTAACCCCCTATAGCAATCAGCCCCAGCATTTT. Protein: CASSLTPYSNQPQHF.

The chain has TRBV24-1 and TRBJ2-2; 8 bases map to TRBD2. This CDR3 is built from 16 residues. The J segment lost 0 bases and the V segment lost 3 bases, leaving 2 bases of the junction unmatched. Germline values: CDR1 KGHDR, CDR2 SFDVKD. The CDR3 nucleotides are TGTGCCACCAGTGATCCGGGACTAGCGAACACCGGGGAGCTGTTTTTT. This translates into CATSDPGLANTGELFF.

The chain carries TRBV20-1 and TRBJ1-1; D not certain. CDR3 length equals 14 residues. Germline CDR1 and CDR2: DFQATT and SNEGSKA (reference sequence). Trimming cost V 1 base and J 5 bases, with 14 bases left between them. The CDR3 loop reads CSARVFTERTEAFF. DNA for the CDR3: TGCAGTGCTAGAGTTTTCACTGAGAGGACTGAAGCTTTCTTT.

The chain carries TRBV4-1 and TRBJ2-5; either TRBD1 or TRBD2 may fit D (6 bases each). The CDR3 runs to 14 residues. Trimming removed 2 bases from V and 3 bases from J, with 10 bases in between. Germline lookup yields CDR1 MGHRA and CDR2 YSYEKL. The CDR3 loop reads CASSQPRGEETQYF. The CDR3 DNA reads TGCGCCAGCAGCCAACCGAGGGGGGAAGAGACCCAGTACTTC.

This rearrangement joins TRBV5-8 to TRBJ2-3; the D gene could be TRBD1 or TRBD2 (5 bases each). The CDR3 sequence is 16 residues long. V lost 6 bases and J lost 1, with 18 bases in between. Per germline, CDR1 SGHTS and CDR2 YDEGEE. CDR3 sequence: CASTSEGFGGTDTQYF. In nucleotides, the CDR3 is TGTGCCAGCACCTCCGAGGGGTTCGGCGGCACAGATACGCAGTATTTT.

The chain recombines TRBV25-1 with TRBJ2-1, with D perhaps matching TRBD1 or TRBD2 (5 bases each). Trimming stripped 6 bases from V and 9 bases from J, with 15 bases between. CDR3 length: 13 amino acids. Per germline, CDR1 MGHDK and CDR2 SYGVNS. CDR3 coding DNA: TGTGCCAGCAGCCTCGGTGGGGGAACTGAGCAGTTCTTC. This translates into CASSLGGGTEQFF. Variable domain in full (rest from reference TRBV25-1 and TRBJ2-1): EADIYQTPRYLVIGTGKKITLECSQTMGHDKMYWYQQDPGMELHLIHYSYGVNSTEKGDLSSESTVSRIRTEHFPLTLESARPSHTSQYLCASSLGGGTEQFFGPGTRLTVL.

The J gene is TRBJ1-1, the V gene TRBV20-1; D gene unclear. CDR3 length: 15 amino acids. The germline gives CDR1 DFQATT, CDR2 SNEGSKA (reference sequence). Trimming removed 4 bases from V and 1 base from J, with 16 bases in between. CDR3 protein: CSATGTARGNTEAFF. CDR3 sequence (DNA): TGCAGTGCTACGGGAACGGCACGCGGGAACACTGAAGCTTTCTTT.

The rearrangement links TRBV20-1 to TRBJ1-4; maybe TRBD1 (6 bases). The CDR3 spans 15 residues. The germline gives CDR1 DFQATT, CDR2 SNEGSKA (reference sequence). Between the trimmed V and J ends, which lost 0 bases and 3 bases, there was a span of 11 bases. CDR3 nucleotide sequence: TGCAGTGCTAGAGACAGGGGTTCAGCTAATGAAAAACTGTTTTTT. Protein sequence: CSARDRGSANEKLFF.

The rearrangement links TRBV20-1 to TRBJ2-1, with unresolved D. Deletions cut 5 bases from V and 0 bases from J, with 11 bases between. This CDR3 has 14 amino acids. The germline V gene encodes CDR1 DFQATT and CDR2 SNEGSKA (reference sequence). The CDR3 loop reads CSASRTVSYNEQFF. As DNA, the CDR3 is TGCAGTGCTTCTAGGACCGTCTCCTACAATGAGCAGTTCTTC.

This rearrangement joins TRBV2 to TRBJ2-1, with TRBD2 as a possible D gene (5 bases). Germline values: CDR1 SNHLY, CDR2 FYNNEI. The V gene lost 8 bases and the J gene lost 4 bases, with 15 bases spanning the gap. This CDR3 comprises 14 residues. The CDR3 sequence: CASRAGGRYNEQFF. The CDR3 bases are TGTGCCAGCCGCGCTGGTGGGAGATACAATGAGCAGTTCTTC.

The chain carries TRBV7-2 and TRBJ2-2; the D gene is possibly TRBD1 (5 bases). Trimming took off 0 bases at V and 7 bases at J, with 9 bases between the two ends. The germline V gene has CDR1 SGHTA and CDR2 FQGNSA. The CDR3 sequence is 14 residues long. The CDR3 nucleotides are TGTGCCAGCAGCTTAGCTGGACATAGCGGGGAGCTGTTTTTT. Translated, it gives CASSLAGHSGELFF.